The clone carrying this TCR beta chain appeared once. Germline CDR1 SGDLS, CDR2 YYNGEE. The ends lost 6 bases at V and 3 bases at J; junction bases unmatched: 7. The CDR3 extends over 15 amino acids. Libraries were prepared by immunoSEQ multiplex PCR; TCRdb keeps only in-frame clonotypes and omits some of them. The sample holds more than 65,000 clones, roughly four fifths seen once. This entry is derived from a study of technical replicates of blood from a few donors. The chain joins TRBV9 to TRBJ2-3; TRBD2 matches 10 bases. Sequenced input: PBMCs. This sequence originates from a human donor in good health. Some clones in this sample may be carry-over from other donors' samples. The CDR3 bases are TGTGCCAGCACCCCTGGACTAGCGGATACAGATACGCAGTATTTT. This translates into CASTPGLADTDTQYF.